The clone carrying this T cell receptor (beta chain) has just a few counts. Its antigen is still unknown. This entry is derived from a study of spatial heterogeneity in lung cancer. Whole-study context: For the average unique TCR and UMI combination, more than eight occurrences appeared in raw reads. Study-level findings and limits: Detection of ubiquitous tumor TCRs in blood was higher at resection than follow-up.

Time point specified: sample taken at primary tumor resection. Unsorted whole RNA from tumor, nontumor lung or frozen PBMC underwent sequencing. Trimming took 4 bases from V and 9 from J; bases not matched to a gene: 15. This CDR3 comprises 16 residues. TCRdb fed the 5' RACE reads into MiXCR, producing one record per CDR3 protein. The sample yields roughly 70,000 distinct CDR3 sequences, roughly 14% seen once. The V gene is TRBV12-3 or TRBV12-4, the J gene TRBJ1-5; the match to TRBD1 covers 7 bases. The specimen was PBMCs, collected at surgery. The receptor comes from a male donor with early-stage non-small cell lung cancer. CDR3 sequence reads: CASSSETGPQHRPQHF. The CDR3 DNA follows: TGTGCCAGCAGTTCCGAGACAGGGCCCCAACATCGGCCCCAGCATTTT.